This TCR beta chain was documented in a study of T cell changes during pregnancy in multiple sclerosis. TCRdb's copy holds only in-frame clones and misses some; the assay was immunoSEQ multiplex PCR. The sample holds about 40,000 clones; around 90% are singletons and the top ten take roughly 0.9%. The CDR3 consists of 15 residues. V lost 2 bases and J lost 2, with 8 bases in between. Germline V gene sequence: CDR1 SGHRS, CDR2 YFSETQ. The V and J genes are TRBV5-1 and TRBJ2-6; D gene unclear. The sequence was collected from a female donor with multiple sclerosis, enrolled in a pregnancy study. Specimen: CD4+ T cells from peripheral blood mononuclear cells, collected after pregnancy. The CDR3 sequence: CASSFVGTGANVLTF. The CDR3 DNA is TGCGCCAGCAGCTTCGTGGGCACTGGGGCCAACGTCCTGACTTTC.